The 26 T cell receptor beta chains below were found in one sample sequenced in a study of long-term antiretroviral therapy in people with HIV (dated by TCRdb to 2021 to 2024). The immunoSEQ hsTCRB v3.0 assay was used at survey level resolution to sequence the TRB variable region. The source is immuneACCESS, and TCRdb retained only in-frame sequences with V and J called. Part of the clones is not carried over; for the studies checked, unresolved V genes explain less than half of this, and the remainder is unexplained. The sample table records roughly 42,000 clones; around 85% of these occur just once. The biggest ten clones account for 4.5% to 7% of the sample. Source: unsorted PBMCs, taken 3.1 years after starting antiretroviral therapy. All receptors come from a woman aged 45-60 years with HIV.

The chain joins TRBV7-6 to TRBJ2-7; no clear D gene. This CDR3 contains 12 residues. The V end was cut by 4 bases, the J end by 5 bases, with 9 bases between. CDR1 and CDR2 (germline): SGHVS, FNYEAQ. The CDR3, as DNA: TGTGCCAGCAGCTCGTTGAGCCACGAGCAGTACTTC. Its protein is CASSSLSHEQYF.

The chain recombines TRBV5-4 with TRBJ2-6; D not certain. CDR1 is SGHNT and CDR2 is YYREEE in the germline V gene (reference sequence). The V gene lost 3 bases and the J gene lost 2 bases, with 6 bases spanning the gap. The CDR3 totals 14 residues. CDR3 protein: CASSSPAGANVLTF. The CDR3 bases are TGTGCCAGCAGCTCCCCCGCTGGGGCCAACGTCCTGACTTTC.

This clone was seen once. The chain employs TRBV5-5 and TRBJ2-1; 12 nucleotides align to TRBD2. Germline assignment: CDR1 SGHKS and CDR2 YYEKEE (reference sequence). V was clipped by 4 bases and J by 2 bases; unmatched bases: 7. The length of the CDR3 is 17 residues. The CDR3 DNA reads as TGTGCCAGCAGCCCCTCTAGCGGGGGGGCGGCCTACAATGAGCAGTTCTTC. This translates into CASSPSSGGAAYNEQFF.

The gene calls are TRBV27 and TRBJ2-1, with 10 bases aligning to TRBD1. The J segment lost 9 bases and the V segment lost 3 bases, leaving 8 bases of the junction unmatched. The CDR3 sequence is 15 residues long. Germline CDR1 MNHEY, CDR2 SMNVEV (reference sequence). Here the CDR3 reads CASSFGGQGTSEQFF. The CDR3 DNA follows: TGTGCCAGCAGTTTTGGGGGACAGGGGACCTCTGAGCAGTTCTTC.

The chain combines TRBV14 with TRBJ2-1, with 9 positions matching TRBD1. Germline CDR1 and CDR2: SGHDN and FVKESK. Unmatched junction bases numbered 8, after V lost 5 bases and J lost 6 bases. This CDR3 is built from 15 residues. CDR3 bases: TGTGCCAGCAGCATGCCGGGACAGGGCGCCAATGAGCAGTTCTTC. Translated, it gives CASSMPGQGANEQFF.

The CDR3 DNA sequence: TGTGCCTGGAGTACAGGGGGCAAAGAGACCCAGTACTTC. As protein: CAWSTGGKETQYF. This sequence joins TRBV30 and TRBJ2-5; 9 bases map to TRBD1. The CDR3 spans 13 residues. V shed 2 bases and J 3 bases; nucleotides not matched to a gene: 1. The germline V gene encodes CDR1 GTSNPN and CDR2 SVGIG (reference sequence).

This rearrangement joins TRBV7-9 to TRBJ1-3, with D tentatively TRBD1 (6 bases). The CDR3 covers 14 residues. Germline CDR1 reads SEHNR; CDR2 reads FQNEAQ (reference sequence). Trimming took off 5 bases at V and 4 bases at J, with 12 bases between the two ends. The CDR3 region is CASSRGGPGNTIYF. The CDR3 DNA reads TGTGCCAGCAGCCGAGGGGGTCCCGGAAACACCATATATTTT.

The chain uses TRBV7-3 and TRBJ2-3; D might be TRBD1 or TRBD2, each matching 5 bases. CDR3 length equals 13 residues. The germline V gene has CDR1 SGHTA and CDR2 FQGTGA. The CDR3 region has the DNA TGTGCATCTGCCAGCGGACACACAGATACGCAGTATTTT. As protein: CASASGHTDTQYF.

Here the CDR3 DNA reads TGTGCCAGCAGCCCATTCGCGGGGGGCTCCTACGAGCAGTACTTC. It yields the protein CASSPFAGGSYEQYF. This sequence joins TRBV9 and TRBJ2-7; TRBD2 aligns across 8 bases. This CDR3 is built from 15 residues. In germline, CDR1 is SGDLS, CDR2 YYNGEE. V dropped 4 bases and J dropped 0; count of bases not matched to a gene: 6. The full variable domain, completed using reference TRBV9 and TRBJ2-7, is DSGVTQTPKHLITATGQRVTLRCSPRSGDLSVYWYQQSLDQGLQFLIQYYNGEERAKGNILERFSAQQFPDLHSELNLSSLELGDSALYFCASSPFAGGSYEQYFGPGTRLTVT.

A few counts support this clone. The V call is TRBV5-6, the J call TRBJ1-6; D not resolved. Germline V gene sequence: CDR1 SGHDT, CDR2 YYEEEE. V was clipped by 4 bases and J by 12 bases, with 14 bases between them. The CDR3 extends over 13 amino acids. The CDR3 sequence: CASSRQEIIPLHF. DNA for the CDR3: TGTGCCAGCAGCCGGCAGGAAATTATACCCCTCCACTTT.

The gene calls are TRBV5-1 and TRBJ2-1; no clear D. The germline V gene has CDR1 SGHRS and CDR2 YFSETQ. This CDR3 region has 15 residues. V lost 0 bases, J lost 6 bases, and 13 bases lay in between. The CDR3 DNA reads as TGCGCCAGCAGCTTGGTGGCTAGGGCCCCCAATGAGCAGTTCTTC. Its translation is CASSLVARAPNEQFF.

There are a few counts of this clone. V and J are TRBV7-9 and TRBJ1-1; D gene ambiguous. Germline V lookup: CDR1 SEHNR, CDR2 FQNEAQ (reference sequence). Trimming cost V 1 base and J 1 base, with 4 bases left between them. There are 13 residues in the CDR3. The CDR3 DNA is TGTGCCAGCAGCTTAGGATGGAACACTGAAGCTTTCTTT. This gives the protein CASSLGWNTEAFF.

V and J are TRBV4-1 and TRBJ1-4; D not certain. Germline V gene data show CDR1 as MGHRA and CDR2 as YSYEKL. The CDR3 has 16 residues. The V end lost 0 bases, the J end lost 5 bases, and 13 bases lay between the germline ends. The chain's CDR3 is CASSQESVEINEKLFF. CDR3 bases: TGCGCCAGCAGCCAAGAATCGGTGGAGATAAATGAAAAACTGTTTTTT.

V gene TRBV30 combines with J gene TRBJ2-7, with D perhaps matching TRBD1 (6 bases). CDR1 and CDR2 from the germline V gene are GTSNPN and SVGIG (reference sequence). V lost 4 bases and J lost 2, with 12 bases in between. The CDR3 is made up of 13 amino acids. The CDR3 loop reads CAWTRGGPYEQYF. In DNA, the CDR3 is TGTGCCTGGACCAGAGGGGGACCCTACGAGCAGTACTTC.

V gene TRBV30 combines with J gene TRBJ2-5, with 8 positions matching TRBD2. CDR1 and CDR2 (germline): GTSNPN, SVGIG (reference sequence). There are 12 residues in the CDR3. The trim removed 3 bases at V and 5 bases at J, leaving 2 bases unmatched. The DNA of the CDR3 is TGTGCCTGGAGCCGGGAGGGGGAGACCCAGTACTTC. Its translation: CAWSREGETQYF.

The CDR3 region is CSVEPTGGGYGYTF. CDR3 nucleotides: TGCAGCGTTGAGCCGACAGGGGGCGGCTATGGCTACACCTTC. V and J are TRBV29-1 and TRBJ1-2; 10 nucleotides align to TRBD1. The CDR3 is 14 amino acids. V dropped 3 bases and J dropped 4; count of bases not matched to a gene: 5. The germline V gene encodes CDR1 SQVTM and CDR2 ANQGSEA.

The rearrangement links TRBV19 to TRBJ2-1; 15 bases agree with TRBD2. This CDR3 is 16 amino acids long. Germline-derived CDR1 and CDR2 are LNHDA and SQIVND (reference sequence). J was trimmed by 4 bases and V by 5 bases; bases with no gene match: 3. CDR3 sequence (DNA): TGTGCCAGTAGTCTAGGGACTAGCGGGGGGTACAATGAGCAGTTCTTC. Protein product: CASSLGTSGGYNEQFF. Full variable domain (rest looked up from reference TRBV19 and TRBJ2-1): DGGITQSPKYLFRKEGQNVTLSCEQNLNHDAMYWYRQDPGQGLRLIYYSQIVNDFQKGDIAEGYSVSREKKESFPLTVTSAQKNPTAFYLCASSLGTSGGYNEQFFGPGTRLTVL.

CDR3 coding DNA: TGTGCCAGCTCACCAAGCGGGGCTGGGGCCAACGTCCTGACTTTC. This codes for CASSPSGAGANVLTF. The rearrangement uses TRBV18 and TRBJ2-6, with 7 nucleotides matching TRBD2. V trimming: 2 bases; J trimming: 2 bases; junction bases outside the gene matches: 0. The CDR3 is made up of 15 amino acids. The germline V gene encodes CDR1 KGHSH and CDR2 LQKENI.

This chain uses TRBV11-2 with TRBJ2-2; possibly TRBD2 for D (5 bases). The CDR3 contains 15 residues. Germline V lookup: CDR1 SGHAT, CDR2 FQNNGV. Trimming left V 1 base short and J 1 base short, with 7 bases between. CDR3 DNA sequence: TGTGCCAGCAGCTTAGCGGGGTTGAACACCGGGGAGCTGTTTTTT. Its translation is CASSLAGLNTGELFF.

This chain uses TRBV19 with TRBJ1-1; a possible D gene is TRBD1 (6 bases). In germline, CDR1 is LNHDA, CDR2 SQIVND (reference sequence). The CDR3 totals 15 residues. V lost 5 bases, J lost 4 bases, and 17 bases lay in between. The CDR3 DNA is TGTGCCAGTAGTCCGACGGGACAAACAACCACTGAAGCTTTCTTT. It specifies CASSPTGQTTTEAFF.

This chain connects TRBV11-3 to TRBJ2-7; 9 bases match TRBD1. V was pared by 5 bases and J by 6 bases, with 8 bases of the junction left unmatched. CDR3 length equals 14 residues. The germline V gene has CDR1 SGHNT and CDR2 YENEEA. CDR3 protein: CASSPGTGSPEQYF. The CDR3 DNA reads as TGTGCCAGCAGCCCCGGGACAGGGTCCCCCGAGCAGTACTTC.

The rearrangement uses TRBV5-6 and TRBJ2-7, with 10 bases lining up with TRBD1. Germline CDR1 is SGHDT and CDR2 is YYEEEE. The trim removed 0 bases at V and 4 bases at J, leaving 7 bases unmatched. This CDR3 is 16 amino acids long. This CDR3 reads CASSLGPTGGSYEQYF. In nucleotides, the CDR3 is TGTGCCAGCAGCTTGGGCCCGACAGGGGGCTCGTACGAGCAGTACTTC.

The chain has TRBV11-1 and TRBJ1-1; D call uncertain. Germline lookup yields CDR1 SGHAT and CDR2 FQDESV (reference sequence). V gave up 4 bases and J gave up 10 bases, with 13 bases separating them. This CDR3 has 12 amino acids. The CDR3, as DNA: TGTGCCAGCAGCTCCGACTATCGCCGAGCTTTCTTT. Its translation: CASSSDYRRAFF.

The chain has TRBV6-1 and TRBJ2-7; no firm D call. The CDR3 consists of 15 residues. Germline values: CDR1 MNHNS, CDR2 SASEGT. Trimming shortened V by 4 bases and J by 2 bases, and 15 bases separated the two germline ends. In DNA, the CDR3 is TGTGCCAGCAGTGCATTCGGGCCTGGCCCCTACGAGCAGTACTTC. Protein product: CASSAFGPGPYEQYF.

This rearrangement joins TRBV11-2 to TRBJ2-5; D not certain. The CDR3 loop spans 12 amino acids. V shed 1 base and J shed 9 bases, with 9 bases lying between them. Germline V gene data show CDR1 as SGHAT and CDR2 as FQNNGV. The CDR3 region is CASSLVPPAQYF. CDR3 in DNA: TGTGCCAGCAGCTTAGTACCCCCGGCCCAGTACTTC.

This clone was observed once. The genes are TRBV19 and TRBJ1-6, with 10 bases aligning to TRBD1. The CDR3 consists of 16 residues. Germline V gives CDR1 LNHDA, CDR2 SQIVND (reference sequence). V was clipped by 10 bases and J by 5 bases; unmatched bases: 11. The CDR3 is CATQAVTGGDNSPLHF. Written as DNA, the CDR3 is TGTGCCACCCAGGCCGTGACAGGGGGCGATAATTCACCCCTCCACTTT.